Described below is a single T cell receptor (beta chain) sequence and its context. The clone's antigen remains unknown. No much larger clone is present one base from it, and per-base qualities are unavailable. CD8 naive samples were obtained by positive selection for CCR7 among CD45RO-negative cells, yielding a CD45RA+CCR7+ population from which TemRA cells were excluded. Donors were healthy HIV-negative adults with no recently reported acute infections or vaccinations. Every donor was a Caucasian adult residing in Nashville, Tennessee, USA. Blood was collected by leukapheresis, and PBMCs were isolated by Ficoll-Histopaque density gradient centrifugation and then cryopreserved in liquid nitrogen vapor phase. Purity and quantity of every magnetically sorted T cell population were checked by analytical flow cytometry. Genomic DNA was isolated from every sorted fraction and measured by UV absorbance on a Nanodrop 2000c.

These data originate in a study of shared clonotypes between healthy human individuals (TCRdb year 2020). Regarding the research as a whole: The cohort comprised a couple of women and a few men aged 18 to 49 years. Per donor, three plates each were used for CD4 naive and CD4 memory, two for CD8 naive, and one for CD8 memory. To estimate repertoire size and how much clonotypes are shared between individuals, the study performed deep sequencing of blood TCR repertoires from roughly five healthy adults. Different laboratories and diverse techniques were used to prepare libraries and sequence TCR repertoires, to increase sequencing depth and limit assay-specific biases. Each donor's leukapheresis produced roughly between roughly 0.9 and 9 billion PBMCs. What the authors observed across the whole study: Incomplete sequencing was indicated by rarefaction of sorted-subset datasets, despite the large sequencing depth. Only blood was sampled, and tissue TCR repertoires likely differ from those in blood. Across a few donors, 4.5% to 6.5% of naive CD4, 3% to 3.5% of naive CD8, about 2% of memory CD4, and approximately 0.4% of memory CD8 clonotypes were shared. The genetic and exposure-history diversity represented was limited by the small number of donors. Pairwise subsampling led to the expectation that sequencing depth would affect the degree of clonotype sharing among donors. Compared with non-shared clonotypes, clonotypes shared by all four sorted-subset donors had higher generation probabilities. Larger estimated clonotype richness was generally found for naive subsets than for memory subsets.

Using the deep immunoSEQ assay, multiplex PCR amplified TCR CDR3 regions from genomic DNA. For each cell subset, the extracted genomic DNA was distributed evenly across all wells of several immunoSEQ 96-well plates, and each plate served as one replicate. For sorted subsets, around 0.2 ug genomic DNA, equal to some 28,000 T cell genomes, was loaded into each replicate PCR. The purified libraries were quantified using a Qubit 3.0 fluorometer, sized with a Bioanalyzer 2100, and then quantified again using the KAPA Library Quantification kit. Every immunoSEQ 96-well plate was sequenced on a separate single-read 150-cycle Illumina NextSeq 550 flow cell. The paper's data handling went like this. Because the immunoSEQ output held only junctional sequences and lacked quality scores, the filtering could not match the filtering applied to full-length reads. Sequences were annotated with PyIR, a Python wrapper for IgBLAST v1.9, and V/J genes and CDR3 were assigned using IMGT germline references. Any read was removed if the V/J assignment was weak (E-value above 1e-6), the CDR3 was missing, or the read contained stop codons, out-of-frame junctions, or ambiguous translated residues. V3J clonotypes were defined by identical inferred V gene, J gene, and CDR3 amino acid sequence. Percentage overlap between repertoires was computed as shared unique clonotypes divided by the size of the smaller repertoire. Repertoire richness was assessed with RTK rarefaction, the Chao1 estimator, and Recon v2.1 estimates of unobserved clonotypes. OLGA was used to compute generation probabilities for all TCRbeta clonotypes that the gDNA method yielded from a handful of donors. Not all clones reach the TCRdb copy of this immuneACCESS table, which keeps in-frame sequences only. Checked studies attribute under half of the gap to unresolved V genes and leave the rest unexplained. That table is the source of V, J and clone size, and D and trimming were worked out from the DNA. The sample data list around 2,000,000 clones, and approximately 94% of these were observed just once. The ten largest clonotypes hold roughly 1% of the sample.

The germline V end is reduced by 8 bases and the J end by 4 bases; junction bases left unmatched: 7. Including the terminal cysteine and phenylalanine, the CDR3 comprises 13 residues. The entry retains the CDR3 DNA only, 39 bases that are in frame from base 1. The germline V gene encodes CDR1 SNHLY and CDR2 FYNNEI. Sequencing used naive CD8+ T cells sorted from blood. The sample's cell subset or site, from its label and the paper: CD45RA+CCR7+. The sequence joins TRBV2 to TRBJ2-7; the junction holds 8 bases that match TRBD1. This TCR was recovered from a man aged 18 to 29 in good health. The CDR3 reads CASLGQARYEQYF. At the DNA level, the sequence is TGTGCCAGCTTGGGACAGGCCCGTTACGAGCAGTACTTC.